The clone carrying this T cell receptor beta chain was counted ten times or more. In the original processing: It was from reference gene primer amplification that nucleated cell counts were estimated. Profiling relied on immunoSEQ multiplex PCR, and the TCRdb table lists in-frame clones only, not all of them. The D gene and trimming were derived from the DNA, and the V and J assignments and clone size from that table. This table holds about 190,000 clones, around four fifths found once. The CDR3 length is 15 residues. From germline, CDR1 is SEHNR and CDR2 FQNEAQ (reference sequence). Trimming cost V 5 bases and J 1 base; bases outside gene matches: 6. The record originates from a study of blood T cell repertoires in COVID-19. Overall study: Specimens from acute and convalescent COVID-19 originated in the United States, Italy and Spain. T cells, B-cell-depleted T cells, or PBMCs provided the cDNA or gDNA that served as material.

V is TRBV7-9 and J is TRBJ1-1; 8 nucleotides line up with TRBD1. Sequencing input: peripheral blood. The TCR originated in a human donor in a cohort sampled during active COVID-19. The CDR3 region is CASSPMTGANTEAFF. CDR3 in DNA: TGTGCCAGCAGCCCGATGACAGGGGCGAACACTGAAGCTTTCTTT.